This T cell receptor beta chain derives from a study of beta chain features in type 1 diabetes. Overall study: Cell yields, gender and age were similar in healthy donors and patients. Findings of the study overall: The analysis here could not establish whether HLA type shapes TCRB rearrangement. Patients with Type 1 diabetes showed moderately but significantly shorter TCRB CDR3s in all four CD4+ subsets.

Since all of the isolated RNA was reverse transcribed, expressed TCRB transcripts were what got sequenced. Clones were read by immunoSEQ multiplex PCR, and TCRdb kept only the in-frame ones, dropping some. Here the sample spans approximately 150,000 clones, 10% to 15% being singletons. Germline lookup yields CDR1 MGHRA and CDR2 YSYEKL. The CDR3 extends over 15 amino acids. V lost 4 bases and J lost 6; bases outside the gene matches: 9. With respect to this clone: Its target is unknown.

CD45RO/CCR7/CD25/CD127/CD95/CD27 separated CD4+ naive, central memory, regulatory and stem cell-like memory cells by sorting. The chain is built from TRBV4-1 and TRBJ1-2, with 9 bases that match TRBD1. Sequencing input: central memory CD4+ T cells from blood. The clonotype was recovered from a man in his late teens or twenties with type 1 diabetes. The CDR3 protein is CASSPSWDRANGYTF. For the CDR3, the DNA is TGCGCCAGCAGCCCCTCTTGGGACAGGGCGAATGGCTACACCTTC.